This T cell receptor (beta chain) originates from a study of T cell responses to AZD1222 COVID-19 vaccine. General study points: Clonal diversity was possibly underestimated; the donors were predominantly white British and more often female. Once two AZD1222 doses were given, Spike-specific TCR breadth and depth went up.

The assay was immunoSEQ multiplex PCR, and TCRdb's table has in-frame clones only and misses some. The sample has roughly 200,000 clones, 85% to 95% seen once. With respect to this clone: No antigen is known for it.

The length of the CDR3 is 14 residues. The germline V gene has CDR1 MNHEY and CDR2 SMNVEV (reference sequence). The V and J ends lost 7 bases and 4 bases, in that order; junction bases with no gene match: 4. This TCR derives from an adult in good health. V usage is TRBV27 and J usage is TRBJ1-6, with 7 nucleotides matching TRBD1. The sequencing used peripheral blood, collected on day 0 of MenACWY control vaccination. CDR3 bases: TGTGCCAGCAACCAACAGGGGTATAATTCACCCCTCCACTTT. This translates into CASNQQGYNSPLHF.